This passage covers 4 T cell receptor beta chains from one sample sequenced in a study of tumor-infiltrating lymphocytes in primary liver carcinoma. Blood RNA was derived from unsorted whole blood, and germline DNA was extracted too. The template, about 550 ng total RNA, yielded TCR beta cDNA made with a constant-region primer. It was through three nested multiplex PCR rounds of slightly modified ARM-PCR that TCR beta libraries arose. Investigators reported that the first two PCR rounds, at 10 cycles each, used TRBV1-TRBV30 forward primers with a C-beta reverse primer. MiXCR, run by TCRdb on the multiplex PCR reads, gives a single entry per CDR3 protein. The profile shows approximately 310,000 distinct CDR3 sequences, 65% of them singletons. Source material: peripheral blood. The source of these receptors is a man between 40 and 49 years old with primary liver carcinoma and hepatitis B virus infection.

The CDR3 here is CNAWGNYGYTF. In nucleotides, the CDR3 is TGCAACGCTTGGGGGAACTATGGCTACACCTTC. V gene TRBV29-1 combines with J gene TRBJ1-2; D is perhaps TRBD1 (5 bases). The CDR3 length is 11 residues. The germline V gene has CDR1 SQVTM and CDR2 ANQGSEA.

This clonotype was seen repeatedly, ten times or more. An end of the junction does not agree with germline; a read error may underlie this. The V gene is TRBV11-3, the J gene TRBJ2-3; D call uncertain. The CDR3 has 12 amino acids. Germline-derived CDR1 and CDR2 are SGHNT and YENEEA. This CDR3 is CASSIDTDTQCF. CDR3 coding DNA: TGTGCCAGCTCGATAGACACAGATACGCAGTGTTTT.

This clonotype occurred once. This may arise from a read error, as a much more abundant clone is one base away. The V and J genes are TRBV11-2 and TRBJ1-5; 8 bases match TRBD1. The V segment lost 3 bases and the J segment 2 bases; nucleotides outside the gene matches: 3. The CDR3 runs 15 residues. Per germline, CDR1 SGHAT and CDR2 FQNNGV. The CDR3 loop is CASSFAGGGNQPQHF. DNA for the CDR3: TGTGCCAGCAGCTTTGCAGGGGGCGGCAATCAGCCCCAGCATTTT.

This clonotype was observed many times. The chain has TRBV7-8 and TRBJ2-1; a possible D gene is TRBD2 (6 bases). This CDR3 is built from 12 residues. From germline, CDR1 is SGHVS and CDR2 FQNEAQ. Trimming removed 5 bases at V and 10 bases at J, with 12 bases between. CDR3 in DNA: TGTGCCAGCAGCCCCGGGAGTTCGGAGCAGTTCTTC. This codes for CASSPGSSEQFF. Full variable domain (missing parts from reference TRBV7-8 and TRBJ2-1): GAGVSQSPRYKVAKRGQDVALRCDPISGHVSLFWYQQALGQGPEFLTYFQNEAQLDKSGLPSDRFFAERPEGSVSTLKIQRTQQEDSAVYLCASSPGSSEQFFGPGTRLTVL.